The sequence of this TCR beta chain was determined in a study of shared clonotypes between healthy human individuals. Naive CD8 cells were CD45RO-negative, positively selected for CCR7, excluding terminally differentiated effector memory CD45RA+ cells. The healthy adult donors were HIV-negative and reported no recent acute infections or vaccinations. At a deep level, the assay was run. The table came from immunoSEQ multiplex PCR; TCRdb's copy has only in-frame clones and leaves some out. There are some 2 million clones in the sample; about 95% occur only once, and 1.1% lies in the top ten. The CDR3 is made up of 17 amino acids. Germline V gives CDR1 MRHNA, CDR2 SNTAGT. Trimming took 2 bases from V and 2 from J, leaving 16 bases between them.

The chain joins TRBV6-4 to TRBJ2-1; no reliable D call. The sample comprised naive CD8+ T cells sorted from blood. The TCR was taken from a man younger than 35 in good health. This chain's CDR3 is CASSDGPGPRPYNEQFF. As DNA, the CDR3 is TGTGCCAGCAGTGACGGACCCGGGCCCCGACCCTACAATGAGCAGTTCTTC.